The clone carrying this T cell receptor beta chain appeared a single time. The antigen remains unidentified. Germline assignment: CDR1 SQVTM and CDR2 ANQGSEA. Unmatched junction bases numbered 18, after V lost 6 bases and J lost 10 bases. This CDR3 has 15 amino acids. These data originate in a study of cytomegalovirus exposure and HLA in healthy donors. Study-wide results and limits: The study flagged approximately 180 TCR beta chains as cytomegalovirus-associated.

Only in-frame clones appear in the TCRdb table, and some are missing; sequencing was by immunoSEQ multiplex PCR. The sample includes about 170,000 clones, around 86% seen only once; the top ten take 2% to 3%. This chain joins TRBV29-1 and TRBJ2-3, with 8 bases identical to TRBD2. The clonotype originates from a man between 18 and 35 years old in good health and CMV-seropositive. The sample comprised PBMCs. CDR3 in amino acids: CSVRGLAEDRVAQYF. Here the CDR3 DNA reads TGCAGCGTCCGAGGACTAGCTGAGGACAGAGTGGCGCAGTATTTT.